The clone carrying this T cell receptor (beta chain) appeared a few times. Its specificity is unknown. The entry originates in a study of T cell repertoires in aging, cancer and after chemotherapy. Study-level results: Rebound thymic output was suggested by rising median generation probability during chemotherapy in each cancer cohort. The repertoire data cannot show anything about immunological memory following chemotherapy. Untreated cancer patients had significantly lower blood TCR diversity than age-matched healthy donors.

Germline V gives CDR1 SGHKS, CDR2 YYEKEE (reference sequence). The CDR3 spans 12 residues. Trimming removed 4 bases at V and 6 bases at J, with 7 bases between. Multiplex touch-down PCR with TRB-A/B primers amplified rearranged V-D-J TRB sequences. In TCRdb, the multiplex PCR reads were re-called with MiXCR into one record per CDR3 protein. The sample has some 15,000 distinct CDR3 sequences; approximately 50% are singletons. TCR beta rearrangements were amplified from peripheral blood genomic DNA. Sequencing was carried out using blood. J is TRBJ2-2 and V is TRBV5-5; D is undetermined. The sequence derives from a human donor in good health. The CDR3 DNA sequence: TGTGCCAGCAGCCTCGGACCCGGGGAGCTGTTTTTT. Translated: CASSLGPGELFF.